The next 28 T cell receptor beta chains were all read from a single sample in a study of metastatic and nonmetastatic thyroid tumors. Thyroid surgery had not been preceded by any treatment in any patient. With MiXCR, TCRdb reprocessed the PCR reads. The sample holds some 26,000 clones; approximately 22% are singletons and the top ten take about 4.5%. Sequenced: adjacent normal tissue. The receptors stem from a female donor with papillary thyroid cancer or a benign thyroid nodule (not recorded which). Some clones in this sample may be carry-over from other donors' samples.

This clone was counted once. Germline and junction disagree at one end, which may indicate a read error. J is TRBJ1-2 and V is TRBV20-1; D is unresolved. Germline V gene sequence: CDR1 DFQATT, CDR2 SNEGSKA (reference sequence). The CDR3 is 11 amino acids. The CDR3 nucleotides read TGCAGTGCGAGTGACACCTATTGCTACACCTTC. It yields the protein CSASDTYCYTF.

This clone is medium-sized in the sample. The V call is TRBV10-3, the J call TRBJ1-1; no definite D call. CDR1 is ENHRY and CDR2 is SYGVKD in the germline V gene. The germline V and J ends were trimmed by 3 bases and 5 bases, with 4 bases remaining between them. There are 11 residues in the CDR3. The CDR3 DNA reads TGTGCCATCAGTGATCTAACTGAAGCTTTCTTT. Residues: CAISDLTEAFF.

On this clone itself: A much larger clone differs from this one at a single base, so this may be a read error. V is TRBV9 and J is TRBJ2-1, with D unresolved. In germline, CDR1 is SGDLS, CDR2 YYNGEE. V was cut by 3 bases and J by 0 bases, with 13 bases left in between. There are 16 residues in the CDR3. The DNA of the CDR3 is TGTGCCAGCAGCGAGACGGTCCAGAGCTCCTACAATGAGCAGTTCTTC. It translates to CASSETVQSSYNEQFF.

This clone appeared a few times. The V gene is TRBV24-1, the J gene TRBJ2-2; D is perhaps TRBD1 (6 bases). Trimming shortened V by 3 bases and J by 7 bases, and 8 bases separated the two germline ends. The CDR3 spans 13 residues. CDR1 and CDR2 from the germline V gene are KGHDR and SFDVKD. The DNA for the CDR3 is TGTGCCACCAGTGATCAGGGGCTCGGGGAGCTGTTTTTT. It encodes CATSDQGLGELFF.

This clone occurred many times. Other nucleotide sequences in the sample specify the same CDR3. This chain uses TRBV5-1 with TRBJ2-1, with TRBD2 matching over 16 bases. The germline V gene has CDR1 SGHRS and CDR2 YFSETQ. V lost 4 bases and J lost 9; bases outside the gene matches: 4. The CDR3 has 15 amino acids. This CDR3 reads CASSPGTSGRGEQFF. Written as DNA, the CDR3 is TGCGCCAGCAGCCCCGGGACTAGCGGGAGGGGTGAGCAGTTCTTC.

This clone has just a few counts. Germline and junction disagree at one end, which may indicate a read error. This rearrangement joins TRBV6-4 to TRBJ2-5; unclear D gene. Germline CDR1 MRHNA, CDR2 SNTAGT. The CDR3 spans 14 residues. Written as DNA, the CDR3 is TGTGCCAGCAGATCATGGTGTCAGAAAGATACCCAGTACTTC. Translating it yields CASRSWCQKDTQYF.

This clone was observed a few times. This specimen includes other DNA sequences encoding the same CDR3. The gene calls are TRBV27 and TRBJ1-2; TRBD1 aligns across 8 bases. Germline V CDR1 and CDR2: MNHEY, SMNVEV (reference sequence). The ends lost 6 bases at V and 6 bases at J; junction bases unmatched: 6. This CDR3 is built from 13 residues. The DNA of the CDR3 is TGTGCCAGCAGCTTTACAGGGGGAAATGGCTACACCTTC. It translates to CASSFTGGNGYTF.

CDR3 region: CASSHAAAGLQYNEQFF. The CDR3 nucleotides read TGTGCCAGCAGCCACGCCGCGGCAGGGCTACAATACAATGAGCAGTTCTTC. This chain uses TRBV6-1 with TRBJ2-1, with a weak D call TRBD1 (5 bases). Per the germline V gene, CDR1 is MNHNS and CDR2 is SASEGT. This CDR3 has 17 amino acids. V gave up 6 bases and J gave up 4 bases, with 22 bases separating them.

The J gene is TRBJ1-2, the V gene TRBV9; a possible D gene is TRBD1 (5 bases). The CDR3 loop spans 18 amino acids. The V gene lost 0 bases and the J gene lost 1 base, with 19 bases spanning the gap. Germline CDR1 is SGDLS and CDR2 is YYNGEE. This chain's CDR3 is CASSVGGTNQGGNYGYTF. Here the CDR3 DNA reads TGTGCCAGCAGCGTAGGGGGGACTAACCAAGGAGGTAACTATGGCTACACCTTC. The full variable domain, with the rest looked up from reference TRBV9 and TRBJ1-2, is DSGVTQTPKHLITATGQRVTLRCSPRSGDLSVYWYQQSLDQGLQFLIQYYNGEERAKGNILERFSAQQFPDLHSELNLSSLELGDSALYFCASSVGGTNQGGNYGYTFGSGTRLTVV.

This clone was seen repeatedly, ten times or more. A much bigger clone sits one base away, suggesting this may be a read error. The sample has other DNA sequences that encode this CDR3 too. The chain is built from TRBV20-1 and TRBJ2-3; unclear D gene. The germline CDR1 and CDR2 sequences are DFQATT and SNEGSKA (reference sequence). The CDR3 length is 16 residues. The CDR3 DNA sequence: TGCAGCGCCCCACCGCCGTCCGGCCTAATCACAGATACGCAGTATTTT. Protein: CSAPPPSGLITDTQYF.

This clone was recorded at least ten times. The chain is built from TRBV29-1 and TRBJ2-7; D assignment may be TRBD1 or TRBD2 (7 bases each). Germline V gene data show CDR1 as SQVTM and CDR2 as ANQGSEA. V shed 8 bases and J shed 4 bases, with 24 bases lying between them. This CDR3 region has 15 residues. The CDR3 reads CSSKGGGRGVYEQYF. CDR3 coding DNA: TGCAGCTCAAAAGGGGGCGGGAGAGGTGTTTACGAGCAGTACTTC.

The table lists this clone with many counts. Here the CDR3 DNA reads TGTGCCAGCAGCCCACCCGCGAGGGCTGGAAACACCATATATTTT. The encoded protein is CASSPPARAGNTIYF. The rearrangement links TRBV3-1 to TRBJ1-3, with D uncertain. CDR3 size: 15 residues. V dropped 4 bases and J dropped 2 bases, with 12 bases sitting between them. The germline gives CDR1 LGHDT, CDR2 YNNKEL (reference sequence).

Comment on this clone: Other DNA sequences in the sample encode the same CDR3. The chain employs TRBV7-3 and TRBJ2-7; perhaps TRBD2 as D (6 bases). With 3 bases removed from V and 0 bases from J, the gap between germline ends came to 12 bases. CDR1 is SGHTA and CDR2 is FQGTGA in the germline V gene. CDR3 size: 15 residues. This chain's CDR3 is CASSLGPAGSYEQYF. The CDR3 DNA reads TGTGCCAGCAGCTTGGGGCCAGCGGGCTCCTACGAGCAGTACTTC.

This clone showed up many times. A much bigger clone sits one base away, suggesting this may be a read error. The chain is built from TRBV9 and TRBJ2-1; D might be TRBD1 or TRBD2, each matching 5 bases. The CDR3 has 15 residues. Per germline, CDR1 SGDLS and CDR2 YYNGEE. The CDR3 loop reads CASSVGDGPYNEQLF. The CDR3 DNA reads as TGTGCCAGCAGCGTAGGGGACGGCCCCTACAATGAGCAGCTCTTC.

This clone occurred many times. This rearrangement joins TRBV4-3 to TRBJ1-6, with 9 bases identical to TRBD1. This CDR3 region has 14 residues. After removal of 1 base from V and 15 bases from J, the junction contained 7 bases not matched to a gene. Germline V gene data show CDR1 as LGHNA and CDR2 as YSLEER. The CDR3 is CASSQGDRAHHLHF. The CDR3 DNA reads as TGCGCCAGCAGCCAAGGGGACAGGGCGCATCACCTCCACTTT.

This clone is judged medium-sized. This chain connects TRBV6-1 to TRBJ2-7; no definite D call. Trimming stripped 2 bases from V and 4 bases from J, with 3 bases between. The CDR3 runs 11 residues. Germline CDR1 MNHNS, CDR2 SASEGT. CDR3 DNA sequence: TGTGCCAGCAGTGAAAGATACGAGCAGTACTTC. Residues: CASSERYEQYF.

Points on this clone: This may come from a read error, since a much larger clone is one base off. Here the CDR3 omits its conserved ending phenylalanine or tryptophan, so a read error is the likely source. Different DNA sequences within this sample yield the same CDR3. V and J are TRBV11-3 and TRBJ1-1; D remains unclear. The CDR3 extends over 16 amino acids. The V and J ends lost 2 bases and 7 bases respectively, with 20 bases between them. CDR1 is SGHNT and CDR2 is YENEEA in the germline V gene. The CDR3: CASSLHTPLGSGEAFL. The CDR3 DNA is TGTGCCAGCAGCTTACATACTCCCCTAGGGTCGGGTGAAGCTTTCCTT.

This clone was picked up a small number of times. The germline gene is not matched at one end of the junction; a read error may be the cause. CDR3 protein: CAGSFRGALEQYF. The DNA of the CDR3 is TGTGCCGGCAGTTTCCGGGGGGCCCTCGAGCAGTACTTC. The rearrangement uses TRBV6-2 or TRBV6-3 and TRBJ2-7; possible D gene TRBD2, 7 bases. CDR1 and CDR2 (germline): MNHEY, SVGEGT. The CDR3 spans 13 residues.

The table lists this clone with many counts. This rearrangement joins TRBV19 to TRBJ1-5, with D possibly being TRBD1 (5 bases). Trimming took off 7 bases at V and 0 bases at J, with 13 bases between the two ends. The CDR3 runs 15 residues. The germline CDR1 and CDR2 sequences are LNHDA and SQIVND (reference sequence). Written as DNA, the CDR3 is TGTGCCAGTACCATGGGGCGGTATAGCAATCAGCCCCAGCATTTT. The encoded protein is CASTMGRYSNQPQHF.

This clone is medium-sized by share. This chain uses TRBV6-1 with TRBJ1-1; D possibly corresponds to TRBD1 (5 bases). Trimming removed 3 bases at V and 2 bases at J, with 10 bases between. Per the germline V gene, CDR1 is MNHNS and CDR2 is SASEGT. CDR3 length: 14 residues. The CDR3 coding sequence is TGTGCCAGCAGTGACAGGGTGGGAAACACTGAAGCTTTCTTT. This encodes CASSDRVGNTEAFF.

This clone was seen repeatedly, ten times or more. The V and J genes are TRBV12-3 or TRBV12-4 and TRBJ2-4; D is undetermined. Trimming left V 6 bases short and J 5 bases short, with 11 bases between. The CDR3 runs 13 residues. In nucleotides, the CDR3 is TGTGCCAGCAGATCCAGACTGGAAAACATTCAGTACTTC. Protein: CASRSRLENIQYF.

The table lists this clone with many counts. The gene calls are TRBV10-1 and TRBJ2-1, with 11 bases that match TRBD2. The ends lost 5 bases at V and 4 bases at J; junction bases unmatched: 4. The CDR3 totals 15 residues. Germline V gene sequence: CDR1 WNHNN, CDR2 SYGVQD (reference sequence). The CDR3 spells CASSPVAGGYNEQFF. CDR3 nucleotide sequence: TGCGCCAGCAGTCCGGTAGCGGGAGGGTACAATGAGCAGTTCTTC.

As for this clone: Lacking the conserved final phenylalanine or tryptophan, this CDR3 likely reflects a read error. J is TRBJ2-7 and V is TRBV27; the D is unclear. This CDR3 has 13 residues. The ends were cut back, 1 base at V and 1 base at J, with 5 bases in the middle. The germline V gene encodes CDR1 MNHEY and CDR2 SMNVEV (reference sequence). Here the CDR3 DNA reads TGTGCCAGCAGTTTATGTCGGTCCTACGAGCAGTACTCC. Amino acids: CASSLCRSYEQYS.

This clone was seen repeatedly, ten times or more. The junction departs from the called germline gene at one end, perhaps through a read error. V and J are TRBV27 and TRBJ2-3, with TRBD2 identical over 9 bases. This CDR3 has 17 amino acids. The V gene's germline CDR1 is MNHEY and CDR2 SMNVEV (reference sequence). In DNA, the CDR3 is TGTGCCAGCAGTCCGCCCGGGGCGGGAGGGGTAACAGATGCGCAGTATTTT. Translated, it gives CASSPPGAGGVTDAQYF.

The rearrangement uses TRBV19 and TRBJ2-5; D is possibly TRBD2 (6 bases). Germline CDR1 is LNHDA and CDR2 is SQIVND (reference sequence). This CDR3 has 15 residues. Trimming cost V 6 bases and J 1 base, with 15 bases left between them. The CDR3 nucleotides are TGTGCCAGTAGAATGCTGGAGGGCCCCCAAGAGACCCAGTACTTC. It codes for CASRMLEGPQETQYF.

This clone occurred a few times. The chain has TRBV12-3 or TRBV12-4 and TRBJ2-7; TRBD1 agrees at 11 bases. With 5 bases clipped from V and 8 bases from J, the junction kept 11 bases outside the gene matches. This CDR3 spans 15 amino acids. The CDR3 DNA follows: TGTGCCAGCAGTCTTCCGGGACAGGGGGTTAGAAAGCAGTACTTC. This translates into CASSLPGQGVRKQYF.

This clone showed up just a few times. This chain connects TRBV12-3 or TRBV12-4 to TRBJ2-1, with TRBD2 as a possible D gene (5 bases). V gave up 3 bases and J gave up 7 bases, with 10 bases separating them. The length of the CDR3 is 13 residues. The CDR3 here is CASSFPSGNEQFF. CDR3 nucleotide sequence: TGTGCCAGCAGTTTTCCGTCGGGAAATGAGCAGTTCTTC.

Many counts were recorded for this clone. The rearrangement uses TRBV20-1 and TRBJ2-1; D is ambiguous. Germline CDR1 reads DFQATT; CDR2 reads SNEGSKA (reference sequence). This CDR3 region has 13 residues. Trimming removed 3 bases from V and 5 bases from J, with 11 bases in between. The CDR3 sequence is CSASRAVNNEQFF. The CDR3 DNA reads TGCAGTGCTAGTAGGGCAGTGAACAATGAGCAGTTCTTC.